This TCR beta chain was retrieved from a study of blood T cell repertoires in COVID-19. Profiling relied on immunoSEQ multiplex PCR, and the TCRdb table lists in-frame clones only, not all of them. The sample contains 60,000 to 65,000 clones, 75% to 95% of which appear only once. V lost 6 bases and J lost 3; bases outside the gene matches: 5. This CDR3 has 13 residues. Per germline, CDR1 MNHEY and CDR2 SVGAGI. The specimen was peripheral blood. The receptor was derived from an elderly woman with active COVID-19. This chain links TRBV6-5 with TRBJ2-7, with 7 bases matching TRBD1. This chain's CDR3 is CASSQGQDYEQYF. Here the CDR3 DNA reads TGTGCCAGCAGCCAAGGACAGGACTACGAGCAGTACTTC.